The present T cell receptor (beta chain) was sequenced within a study of cytomegalovirus exposure and HLA in healthy donors. About the study: There were some 410 genotyped donors. Of these, roughly 84% fell in the genetic ancestry cluster associated with self-reported Caucasian donors. Overall study results and limits: The classifier was said to identify cytomegalovirus status with high specificity and sensitivity. An apparent linkage of common viral pathogens to several of the most significant clusters emerged in a later analysis.

Investigators did not record CMV serostatus for this donor. CDR1 is SGDLS and CDR2 is YYNGEE in the germline V gene. J gave up 6 bases and V 3 bases, and 8 bases lay outside the gene matches. The CDR3 has 16 residues. 60 Vbeta and 13 Jbeta primers were used in PCR. Libraries were prepared by immunoSEQ multiplex PCR; TCRdb keeps only in-frame clonotypes and omits some of them. The sample yields 40,000 to 45,000 clones, 50% seen once. Comments on this clone: The antigen is not known.

The rearrangement links TRBV9 to TRBJ2-2; 10 bases match TRBD2. This TCR derives from a human donor in good health. Sequencing input: PBMCs. CDR3 loop: CASSAPAGGRAGELFF. CDR3 DNA sequence: TGTGCCAGCAGCGCCCCAGCGGGAGGGCGCGCCGGGGAGCTGTTTTTT.